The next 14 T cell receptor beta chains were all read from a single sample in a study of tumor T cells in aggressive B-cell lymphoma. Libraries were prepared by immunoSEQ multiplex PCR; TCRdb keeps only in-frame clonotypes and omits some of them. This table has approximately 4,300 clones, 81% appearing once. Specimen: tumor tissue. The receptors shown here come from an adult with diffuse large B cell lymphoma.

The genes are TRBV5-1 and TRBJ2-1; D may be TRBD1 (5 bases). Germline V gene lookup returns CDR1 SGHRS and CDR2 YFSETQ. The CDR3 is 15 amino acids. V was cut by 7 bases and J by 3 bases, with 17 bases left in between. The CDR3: CASQPGHNLYNEQFF. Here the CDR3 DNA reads TGCGCCAGCCAACCTGGACATAACCTCTACAATGAGCAGTTCTTC. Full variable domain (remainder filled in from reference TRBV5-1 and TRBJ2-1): KAGVTQTPRYLIKTRGQQVTLSCSPISGHRSVSWYQQTPGQGLQFLFEYFSETQRNKGNFPGRFSGRQFSNSRSEMNVSTLELGDSALYLCASQPGHNLYNEQFFGPGTRLTVL.

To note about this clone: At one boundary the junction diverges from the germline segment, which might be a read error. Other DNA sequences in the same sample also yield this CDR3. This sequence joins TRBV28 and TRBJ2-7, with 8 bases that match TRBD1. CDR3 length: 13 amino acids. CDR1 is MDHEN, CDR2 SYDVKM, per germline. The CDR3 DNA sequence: TGTGCCAGCAGTCGACAGGGGATCAACGAGCAGTATTTC. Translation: CASSRQGINEQYF.

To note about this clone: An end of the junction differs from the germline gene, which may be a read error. CDR3 residues: CASRQPGTGKKLFF. CDR3 DNA: TGTGCCAGCAGACAGCCTGGGACAGGGAAAAAATTGTTTTTT. The chain links TRBV28 to TRBJ1-4, with TRBD1 identical over 9 bases. The CDR3 totals 14 residues. Germline values: CDR1 MDHEN, CDR2 SYDVKM.

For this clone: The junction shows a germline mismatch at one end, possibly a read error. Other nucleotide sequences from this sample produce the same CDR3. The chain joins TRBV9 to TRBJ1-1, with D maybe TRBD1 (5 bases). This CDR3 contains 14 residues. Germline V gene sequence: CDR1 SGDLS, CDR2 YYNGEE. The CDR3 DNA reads TGTGCCAGCAGCGTGGGGGGTATGAACACTGAGGCTTTCTTT. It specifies CASSVGGMNTEAFF.

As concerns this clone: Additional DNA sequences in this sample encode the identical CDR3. The DNA for the CDR3 is TGCGCCAGAGGGGGGGGGCGCCAGAACGGTAAGTCGTCTTGCTACACCTTC. Translating gives CARGGGRQNGKSSCYTF. The chain carries TRBV23-1 and TRBJ1-2, with D possibly TRBD1 on 6 matching bases. TRBV23-1 is an ORF, with its function uncertain. V dropped 9 bases and J dropped 9 bases, with 32 bases sitting between them. The CDR3 length is 17 residues.

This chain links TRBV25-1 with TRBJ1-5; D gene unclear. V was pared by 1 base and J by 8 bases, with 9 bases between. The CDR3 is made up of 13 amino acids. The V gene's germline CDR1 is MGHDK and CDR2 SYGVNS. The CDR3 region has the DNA TGTGCCAGCAGTGAATTGTGGGCTGAGCCCCAGCATTTT. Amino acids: CASSELWAEPQHF.

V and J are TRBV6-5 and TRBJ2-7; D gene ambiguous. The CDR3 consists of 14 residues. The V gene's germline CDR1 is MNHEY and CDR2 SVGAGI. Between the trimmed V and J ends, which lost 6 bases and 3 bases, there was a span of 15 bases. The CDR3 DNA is TGTGCCAGCAGCCGTGAATGGGCTTACTACGAGCAGTACTTC. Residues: CASSREWAYYEQYF.

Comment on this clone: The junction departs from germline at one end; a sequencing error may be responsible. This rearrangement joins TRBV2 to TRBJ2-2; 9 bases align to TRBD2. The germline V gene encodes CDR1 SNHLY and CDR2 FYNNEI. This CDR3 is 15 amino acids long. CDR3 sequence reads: CASNKAGGKAGELFF. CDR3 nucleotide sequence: TGTGCCAGCAATAAGGCGGGAGGGAAGGCCGGGGAACTGTTTTTT.

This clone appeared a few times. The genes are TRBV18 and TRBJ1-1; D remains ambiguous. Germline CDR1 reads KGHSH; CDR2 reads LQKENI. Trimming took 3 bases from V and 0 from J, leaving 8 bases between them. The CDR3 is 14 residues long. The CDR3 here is CASSPDNMNTEAFF. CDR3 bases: TGTGCCAGCTCACCTGACAACATGAACACTGAAGCTTTCTTT.

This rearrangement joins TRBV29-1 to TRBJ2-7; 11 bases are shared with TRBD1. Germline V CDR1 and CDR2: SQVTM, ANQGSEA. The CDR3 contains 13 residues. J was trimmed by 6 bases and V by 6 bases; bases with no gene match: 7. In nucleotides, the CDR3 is TGCAGCGTGAAGGACAGGGGGCTTAGCGAGCAGTACTTC. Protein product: CSVKDRGLSEQYF.

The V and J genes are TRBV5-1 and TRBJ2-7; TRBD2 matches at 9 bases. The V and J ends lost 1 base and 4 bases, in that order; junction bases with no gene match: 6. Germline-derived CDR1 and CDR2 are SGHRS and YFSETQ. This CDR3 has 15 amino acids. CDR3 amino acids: CASSLRPSGAYEQYF. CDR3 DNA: TGCGCCAGCAGCTTGAGGCCTAGCGGGGCGTACGAGCAGTACTTC.

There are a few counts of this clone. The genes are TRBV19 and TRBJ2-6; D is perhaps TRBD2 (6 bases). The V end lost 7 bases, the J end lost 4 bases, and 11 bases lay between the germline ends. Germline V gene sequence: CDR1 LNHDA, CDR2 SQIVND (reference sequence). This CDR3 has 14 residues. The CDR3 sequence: CASKEGPGANVLTF. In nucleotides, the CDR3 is TGTGCCAGTAAGGAGGGACCCGGGGCCAACGTCCTGACTTTC.

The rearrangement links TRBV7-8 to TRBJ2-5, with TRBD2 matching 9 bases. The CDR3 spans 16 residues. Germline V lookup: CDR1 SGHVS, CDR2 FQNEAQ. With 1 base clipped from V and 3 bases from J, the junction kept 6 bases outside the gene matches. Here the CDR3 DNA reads TGTGCCAGCAGCTTAGGGCTAGCGGGGATGGAAGAGACCCAGTACTTC. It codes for CASSLGLAGMEETQYF. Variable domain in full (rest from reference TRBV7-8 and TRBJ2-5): GAGVSQSPRYKVAKRGQDVALRCDPISGHVSLFWYQQALGQGPEFLTYFQNEAQLDKSGLPSDRFFAERPEGSVSTLKIQRTQQEDSAVYLCASSLGLAGMEETQYFGPGTRLLVL.

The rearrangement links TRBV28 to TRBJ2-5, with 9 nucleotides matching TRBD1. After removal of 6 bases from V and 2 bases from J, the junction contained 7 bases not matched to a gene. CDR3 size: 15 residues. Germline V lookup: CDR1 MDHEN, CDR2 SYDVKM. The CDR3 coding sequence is TGTGCCAGCAGCCTCCTCGGACAGGGGCAAGAGACCCAGTACTTC. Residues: CASSLLGQGQETQYF.